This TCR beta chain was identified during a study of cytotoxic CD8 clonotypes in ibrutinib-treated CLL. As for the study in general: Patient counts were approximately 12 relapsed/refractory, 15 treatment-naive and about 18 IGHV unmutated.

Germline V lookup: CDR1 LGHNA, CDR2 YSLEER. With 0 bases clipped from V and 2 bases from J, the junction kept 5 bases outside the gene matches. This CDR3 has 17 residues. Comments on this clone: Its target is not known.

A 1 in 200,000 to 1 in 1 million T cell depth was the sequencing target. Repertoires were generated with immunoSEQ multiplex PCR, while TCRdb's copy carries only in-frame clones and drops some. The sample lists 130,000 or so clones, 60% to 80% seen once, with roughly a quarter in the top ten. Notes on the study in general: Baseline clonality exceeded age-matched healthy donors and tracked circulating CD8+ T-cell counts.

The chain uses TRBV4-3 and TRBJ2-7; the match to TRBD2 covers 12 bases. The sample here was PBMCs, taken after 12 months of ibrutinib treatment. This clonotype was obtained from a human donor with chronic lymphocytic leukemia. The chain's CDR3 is CASSQDLGLAGTYEQYF. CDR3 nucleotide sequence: TGCGCCAGCAGCCAAGATCTTGGACTAGCGGGAACCTACGAGCAGTACTTC.